These 31 T cell receptor beta chains originate from one sample sequenced in a study of blood T cell repertoires in COVID-19. Only in-frame clones appear in the TCRdb table, and some are missing; sequencing was by immunoSEQ multiplex PCR. The top ten hold about 9.5% of the sample, which has some 250,000 clones, about four fifths seen once. Sequencing used peripheral blood. The receptors here all came from an elderly woman with acute or convalescent COVID-19.

This clone showed up just once. The CDR3 bases are TGTGCCACCAGTGGGGAGAGACGGGAGCTGTTTTTT. Translation gives CATSGERRELFF. This chain links TRBV24-1 with TRBJ2-2; perhaps TRBD2 as D (5 bases). V was clipped by 5 bases and J by 9 bases, with 9 bases between them. The CDR3 runs to 12 residues. The germline V gene encodes CDR1 KGHDR and CDR2 SFDVKD.

V gene TRBV27 combines with J gene TRBJ1-2; a weak D match, TRBD1 (6 bases). This CDR3 comprises 14 residues. Trimming removed 4 bases from V and 4 bases from J, with 13 bases in between. Germline V lookup: CDR1 MNHEY, CDR2 SMNVEV (reference sequence). In DNA, the CDR3 is TGTGCCAGCAGTTCCGACTGGACAGTCTATGGCTACACCTTC. Translation gives CASSSDWTVYGYTF.

The genes are TRBV3-1 (or the pseudogene TRBV3-2) and TRBJ1-1; 9 bases match TRBD1. Germline V CDR1 and CDR2: LGHDT, YNNKEL (reference sequence). V dropped 3 bases and J dropped 5; count of bases not matched to a gene: 7. The CDR3 extends over 15 amino acids. The CDR3 nucleotides read TGTGCCAGCAGCCAGGAGAACAGGGGGCCTACTGAAGCTTTCTTT. Translation gives CASSQENRGPTEAFF.

J is TRBJ1-4 and V is TRBV2, with 11 nucleotides matching TRBD1. V trimming: 6 bases; J trimming: 4 bases; junction bases outside the gene matches: 10. CDR3 length: 17 amino acids. The germline V gene has CDR1 SNHLY and CDR2 FYNNEI. This CDR3 reads CASSKRTGGRGNEKLFF. DNA of the CDR3: TGTGCCAGCAGCAAGAGGACAGGGGGCCGTGGTAATGAAAAACTGTTTTTT.

This chain joins TRBV6-5 and TRBJ1-1; TRBD1 agrees at 9 bases. The CDR3 length is 13 residues. Losses at the gene ends were 6 bases for V and 4 bases for J; bases not matched to a gene: 3. Germline loops: CDR1 MNHEY, CDR2 SVGAGI. For the CDR3, the DNA is TGTGCCAGCAGACAGGGGGCAATCACTGAAGCTTTCTTT. Protein sequence: CASRQGAITEAFF.

The V call is TRBV2, the J call TRBJ2-7; 10 positions match TRBD1. The CDR3 is 15 residues long. CDR1 SNHLY and CDR2 FYNNEI come from the germline V gene. V lost 5 bases and J lost 0; bases outside the gene matches: 4. CDR3 amino acids: CASSQTGGNSYEQYF. The CDR3 DNA reads as TGTGCCAGCAGTCAGACAGGGGGCAACTCCTACGAGCAGTACTTC.

The genes are TRBV12-5 and TRBJ2-5; TRBD1 matches at 8 bases. The germline V gene encodes CDR1 LGHNT and CDR2 FRNRAP. Trimming at V came to 6 bases and at J to 2 bases, leaving 8 bases not matched to a gene. CDR3 length: 15 amino acids. The CDR3 sequence is CASGAGQGGQETQYF. In DNA, the CDR3 is TGTGCTAGTGGGGCAGGACAGGGTGGGCAAGAGACCCAGTACTTC. Combining the CDR3 with reference TRBV12-5 and TRBJ2-5 gives the whole variable domain DARVTQTPRHKVTEMGQEVTMRCQPILGHNTVFWYRQTMMQGLELLAYFRNRAPLDDSGMPKDRFSAEMPDATLATLKIQPSEPRDSAVYFCASGAGQGGQETQYFGPGTRLLVL.

The chain joins TRBV7-2 to TRBJ1-4; TRBD1 aligns across 7 bases. Per germline, CDR1 SGHTA and CDR2 FQGNSA. The CDR3 has 15 amino acids. Unmatched junction bases numbered 7, after V lost 1 base and J lost 8 bases. The CDR3 sequence: CASSLGGDRDEKLFF. The CDR3 nucleotides are TGTGCCAGCAGCTTAGGGGGTGACAGGGACGAAAAACTGTTTTTT.

The rearrangement uses TRBV12-3 or TRBV12-4 and TRBJ1-1; D call uncertain. This CDR3 comprises 12 residues. The ends were cut back, 8 bases at V and 8 bases at J, with 15 bases in the middle. DNA for the CDR3: TGTGCCAGCTCCCTAGGATTAAGGGAAGCTTTCTTT. This sequence encodes CASSLGLREAFF.

The chain combines TRBV19 with TRBJ1-2, with 7 nucleotides matching TRBD1. The CDR3 runs to 14 residues. The V gene end was trimmed by 8 bases and the J gene end by 3 bases; junction bases not matched to a gene: 9. The germline gives CDR1 LNHDA, CDR2 SQIVND (reference sequence). Here the CDR3 reads CASAFGQDYYGYTF. The CDR3, as DNA: TGTGCCAGTGCCTTTGGACAGGACTACTATGGCTACACCTTC. The full variable domain, its missing parts supplied by reference TRBV19 and TRBJ1-2, is DGGITQSPKYLFRKEGQNVTLSCEQNLNHDAMYWYRQDPGQGLRLIYYSQIVNDFQKGDIAEGYSVSREKKESFPLTVTSAQKNPTAFYLCASAFGQDYYGYTFGSGTRLTVV.

The chain links TRBV30 to TRBJ2-6; 9 bases are a match to TRBD1. V lost 0 bases and J lost 0; bases outside the gene matches: 3. Germline assignment: CDR1 GTSNPN and CDR2 SVGIG (reference sequence). CDR3 size: 17 residues. The CDR3 is CAWSVGQGISGANVLTF. CDR3 DNA: TGTGCCTGGAGTGTTGGACAGGGGATCTCTGGGGCCAACGTCCTGACTTTC.

The gene calls are TRBV12-3 or TRBV12-4 and TRBJ2-1, with TRBD1 as a possible D gene (5 bases). V was cut by 3 bases and J by 5 bases, with 8 bases left in between. CDR3 size: 13 residues. CDR3 sequence reads: CASSLVGHNEQFF. CDR3 nucleotides: TGTGCCAGCAGTTTGGTGGGGCACAATGAGCAGTTCTTC.

This chain connects TRBV5-1 to TRBJ1-1; 8 bases align to TRBD1. The CDR3 is 15 amino acids. J gave up 4 bases and V 0 bases, and 5 bases lay outside the gene matches. Germline CDR1 and CDR2: SGHRS and YFSETQ. The CDR3 DNA sequence: TGCGCCAGCAGCTTGGAAACAGGGGGAAGCACTGAAGCTTTCTTT. Translating gives CASSLETGGSTEAFF.

This rearrangement joins TRBV11-2 to TRBJ1-1; D is possibly TRBD1 (6 bases). Trimming removed 3 bases at V and 1 base at J, with 12 bases between. Germline-derived CDR1 and CDR2 are SGHAT and FQNNGV. CDR3 size: 15 residues. The CDR3 DNA is TGTGCCAGCAGCTTGGGGGCGGACCCGAACACTGAAGCTTTCTTT. Translated, it gives CASSLGADPNTEAFF.

V is TRBV6-6 and J is TRBJ2-1; D may be TRBD1 (6 bases). Germline CDR1 MNHNY, CDR2 SVGAGI (reference sequence). This CDR3 has 15 amino acids. Trimming pared 4 bases from V and 8 bases from J, leaving 18 bases between. As DNA, the CDR3 is TGTGCCAGCAGTTCGCAGGACAGCGTGTTCGATGAGCAGTTCTTC. Its protein is CASSSQDSVFDEQFF.

The chain employs TRBV7-8 and TRBJ1-5, with 7 bases lining up with TRBD1. The trim removed 1 base at V and 6 bases at J, leaving 6 bases unmatched. This CDR3 has 15 amino acids. Germline lookup yields CDR1 SGHVS and CDR2 FQNEAQ. CDR3 bases: TGTGCCAGCAGCTTAGGGCAGGGGGTGCGTCAGCCCCAGCATTTT. Its translation: CASSLGQGVRQPQHF. The whole variable domain, filled in from reference TRBV7-8 and TRBJ1-5, reads GAGVSQSPRYKVAKRGQDVALRCDPISGHVSLFWYQQALGQGPEFLTYFQNEAQLDKSGLPSDRFFAERPEGSVSTLKIQRTQQEDSAVYLCASSLGQGVRQPQHFGDGTRLSIL.

In nucleotides, the CDR3 is TGCGCCAGCAGTCAATCGTTATCGGGACTCACCTCTGGAAACACCATATATTTT. Residues: CASSQSLSGLTSGNTIYF. This sequence joins TRBV23-1 and TRBJ1-3, with D possibly matching TRBD1 (5 bases). TRBV23-1 is known as an ORF, though its function is uncertain. V was cut by 0 bases and J by 0 bases, with 15 bases left in between. CDR3 size: 18 residues.

The rearrangement links TRBV5-1 to TRBJ1-1; maybe TRBD1 (6 bases). Germline assignment: CDR1 SGHRS and CDR2 YFSETQ. The CDR3 has 15 amino acids. Trimming shortened V by 1 base and J by 1 base, and 11 bases separated the two germline ends. In nucleotides, the CDR3 is TGCGCCAGCAGCTTGCCCCCAGGGGAGAACACTGAAGCTTTCTTT. Translation gives CASSLPPGENTEAFF.

Only one count was recorded for this clone. The chain carries TRBV5-1 and TRBJ1-5; 7 nucleotides line up with TRBD1. The CDR3 runs to 14 residues. The V and J ends lost 0 bases and 7 bases, in that order; junction bases with no gene match: 4. Germline values: CDR1 SGHRS, CDR2 YFSETQ. The CDR3 nucleotides read TGCGCCAGCAGCTTGGGGGACAGCGGCCAGCCCCAGCATTTT. Translating it yields CASSLGDSGQPQHF.

The rearrangement joins TRBV4-2 to TRBJ2-7; D possibly corresponds to TRBD1 (5 bases). This CDR3 has 14 residues. The germline gives CDR1 LGHNA, CDR2 YNFKEQ. V was cut by 2 bases and J by 9 bases, with 17 bases left in between. CDR3 nucleotides: TGTGCCAGCAGCCAACAGGGTTTCTCCCAAGGGCAGTACTTC. This sequence encodes CASSQQGFSQGQYF.

The V and J genes are TRBV19 and TRBJ2-2, with D perhaps TRBD2 (6 bases). CDR3 length equals 15 residues. The germline V and J ends were trimmed by 5 bases and 6 bases, with 16 bases remaining between them. Looked up from germline, CDR1 is LNHDA and CDR2 is SQIVND (reference sequence). The CDR3 nucleotides read TGTGCCAGTAGTCAGAACGGGGGAGTATCCGGGGAGCTGTTTTTT. It is translated as CASSQNGGVSGELFF.

The chain couples TRBV19 to TRBJ2-7; D gene unclear. The V end lost 5 bases, the J end lost 3 bases, and 8 bases lay between the germline ends. CDR3 length: 12 residues. In germline, CDR1 is LNHDA, CDR2 SQIVND (reference sequence). CDR3: CASSPNSYEQYF. CDR3 bases: TGTGCCAGTAGTCCGAACAGCTACGAGCAGTACTTC.

The chain couples TRBV11-3 to TRBJ2-3; D is undetermined. Trimming cost V 0 bases and J 0 bases, with 7 bases left between them. Germline-derived CDR1 and CDR2 are SGHNT and YENEEA. There are 15 residues in the CDR3. As DNA, the CDR3 is TGTGCCAGCAGCTTAGACGGGTCTAGCACAGATACGCAGTATTTT. Protein: CASSLDGSSTDTQYF.

The chain links TRBV28 to TRBJ1-4; possibly TRBD1 for D (6 bases). The CDR3 sequence is 16 residues long. The ends were cut back, 6 bases at V and 5 bases at J, with 19 bases in the middle. The germline gives CDR1 MDHEN, CDR2 SYDVKM. The CDR3: CASRNRELGTNEKLFF. The CDR3 nucleotides are TGTGCCAGCAGAAACAGGGAATTGGGGACGAATGAAAAACTGTTTTTT.

There are a few counts of this clone. This chain uses TRBV18 with TRBJ2-1; perhaps TRBD2 as D (7 bases). V was shortened by 1 base and J by 6 bases, with 13 bases between the two germline ends. This CDR3 is built from 15 residues. Germline V gene sequence: CDR1 KGHSH, CDR2 LQKENI. The CDR3 is CASSPRGGRVNEQFF. CDR3 coding DNA: TGTGCCAGCTCACCACGCGGGGGCCGAGTCAATGAGCAGTTCTTC. The full variable domain, completed using reference TRBV18 and TRBJ2-1, is NAGVMQNPRHLVRRRGQEARLRCSPMKGHSHVYWYRQLPEEGLKFMVYLQKENIIDESGMPKERFSAEFPKEGPSILRIQQVVRGDSAAYFCASSPRGGRVNEQFFGPGTRLTVL.

V is TRBV12-5 and J is TRBJ2-1; weak D call: TRBD1 (6 bases). Germline values: CDR1 LGHNT, CDR2 FRNRAP. Trimming took 8 bases from V and 6 from J, leaving 14 bases between them. The CDR3 is 13 amino acids. CDR3 sequence (DNA): TGTGCTAGTCTACCCGGGACAAGCAATGAGCAGTTCTTC. Protein: CASLPGTSNEQFF.

The chain employs TRBV9 and TRBJ1-2; TRBD1 matches 7 bases. Germline V gene data show CDR1 as SGDLS and CDR2 as YYNGEE. Germline trimming cut 4 bases from V and 8 bases from J; bases unmatched to any gene: 11. CDR3 size: 14 residues. The CDR3, as DNA: TGTGCCAGCAGCACACCGGGACAGTTCGAAGGCTACACCTTC. This codes for CASSTPGQFEGYTF. Full variable domain (remainder filled in from reference TRBV9 and TRBJ1-2): DSGVTQTPKHLITATGQRVTLRCSPRSGDLSVYWYQQSLDQGLQFLIQYYNGEERAKGNILERFSAQQFPDLHSELNLSSLELGDSALYFCASSTPGQFEGYTFGSGTRLTVV.

This clone was detected only once. The chain joins TRBV12-3 or TRBV12-4 to TRBJ2-1; 7 nucleotides align to TRBD1. The CDR3 contains 12 residues. Losses at the gene ends were 2 bases for V and 12 bases for J; bases not matched to a gene: 4. In DNA, the CDR3 is TGTGCCAGCAGTTTAACCAGGGGGTCGCAGTTCTTC. Protein: CASSLTRGSQFF.

The chain joins TRBV9 to TRBJ2-1; D not resolved. Germline V CDR1 and CDR2: SGDLS, YYNGEE. The CDR3 loop spans 12 amino acids. The V and J ends lost 5 bases and 8 bases respectively, with 11 bases between them. The CDR3 DNA sequence: TGTGCCAGCAGTCCTATACTTGATGAGCAGTTCTTC. This codes for CASSPILDEQFF. Using reference TRBV9 and TRBJ2-1 for the parts outside the CDR3, the full variable domain is DSGVTQTPKHLITATGQRVTLRCSPRSGDLSVYWYQQSLDQGLQFLIQYYNGEERAKGNILERFSAQQFPDLHSELNLSSLELGDSALYFCASSPILDEQFFGPGTRLTVL.

This chain uses TRBV19 with TRBJ2-5; TRBD2 matches at 9 bases. The V gene end was trimmed by 2 bases and the J gene end by 4 bases; junction bases not matched to a gene: 5. The CDR3 has 15 amino acids. Looked up from germline, CDR1 is LNHDA and CDR2 is SQIVND (reference sequence). CDR3 amino acids: CASSISAGGPETQYF. The CDR3 coding sequence is TGTGCCAGTAGTATAAGCGCGGGGGGGCCAGAGACCCAGTACTTC.

V and J are TRBV18 and TRBJ2-1, with 7 bases aligning to TRBD1. CDR1 and CDR2 (germline): KGHSH, LQKENI. This CDR3 has 14 amino acids. Trimming cost V 4 bases and J 5 bases; bases outside gene matches: 5. This CDR3 is CASSLQTGNNEQFF. CDR3 coding DNA: TGTGCCAGCTCACTTCAGACAGGGAACAATGAGCAGTTCTTC.